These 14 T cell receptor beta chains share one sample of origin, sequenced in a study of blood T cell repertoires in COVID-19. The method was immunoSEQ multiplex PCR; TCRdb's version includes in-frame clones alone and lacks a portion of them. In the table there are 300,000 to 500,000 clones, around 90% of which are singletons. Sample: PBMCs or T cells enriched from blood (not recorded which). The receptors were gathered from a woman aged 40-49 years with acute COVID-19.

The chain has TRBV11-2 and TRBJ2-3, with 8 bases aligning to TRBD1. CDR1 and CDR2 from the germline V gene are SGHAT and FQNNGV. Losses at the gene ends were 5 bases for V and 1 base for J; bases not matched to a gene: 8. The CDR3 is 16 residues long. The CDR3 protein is CASSHKAGGGTDTQYF. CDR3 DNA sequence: TGTGCCAGCAGCCATAAGGCAGGGGGCGGCACAGATACGCAGTATTTT.

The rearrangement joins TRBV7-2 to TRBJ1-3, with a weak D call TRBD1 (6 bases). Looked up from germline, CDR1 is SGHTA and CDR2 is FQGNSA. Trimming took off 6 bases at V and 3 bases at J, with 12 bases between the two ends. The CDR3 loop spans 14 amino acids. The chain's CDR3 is CASSQRRGGNTIYF. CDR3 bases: TGTGCCAGCAGTCAGCGCAGGGGTGGAAACACCATATATTTT.

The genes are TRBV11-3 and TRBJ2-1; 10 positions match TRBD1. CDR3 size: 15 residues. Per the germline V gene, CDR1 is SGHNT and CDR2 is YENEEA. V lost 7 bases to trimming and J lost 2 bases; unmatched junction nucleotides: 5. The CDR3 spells CASTTGQGAYNEQFF. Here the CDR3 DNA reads TGTGCCAGCACCACAGGACAGGGGGCCTACAATGAGCAGTTCTTC.

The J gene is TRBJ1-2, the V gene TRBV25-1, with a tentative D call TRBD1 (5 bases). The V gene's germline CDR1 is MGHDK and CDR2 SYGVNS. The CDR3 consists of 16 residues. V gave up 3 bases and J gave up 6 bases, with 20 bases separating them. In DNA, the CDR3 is TGTGCCAGCAGTGATAGTAATGGGGCGCGGAGGGATGGCTACACCTTC. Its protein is CASSDSNGARRDGYTF.

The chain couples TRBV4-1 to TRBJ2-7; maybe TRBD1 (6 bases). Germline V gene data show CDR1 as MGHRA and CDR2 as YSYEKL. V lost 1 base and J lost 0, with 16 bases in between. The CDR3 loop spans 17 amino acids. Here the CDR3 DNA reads TGCGCCAGCAGCCAAGCACAGACAGGAGCCAACTCCTACGAGCAGTACTTC. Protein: CASSQAQTGANSYEQYF.

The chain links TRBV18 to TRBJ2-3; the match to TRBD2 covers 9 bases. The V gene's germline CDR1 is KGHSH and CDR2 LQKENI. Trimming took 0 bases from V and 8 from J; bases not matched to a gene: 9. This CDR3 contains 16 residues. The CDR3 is CASSPPSGGFGVTQYF. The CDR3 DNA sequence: TGTGCCAGCTCACCACCTAGCGGGGGATTCGGGGTTACGCAGTATTTT.

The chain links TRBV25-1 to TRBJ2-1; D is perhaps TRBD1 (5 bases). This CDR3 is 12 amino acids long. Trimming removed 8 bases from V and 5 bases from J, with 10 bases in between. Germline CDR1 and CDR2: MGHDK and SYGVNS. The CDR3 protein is CASSRQNNEQFF. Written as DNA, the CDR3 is TGTGCCAGCTCCAGACAGAACAATGAGCAGTTCTTC.

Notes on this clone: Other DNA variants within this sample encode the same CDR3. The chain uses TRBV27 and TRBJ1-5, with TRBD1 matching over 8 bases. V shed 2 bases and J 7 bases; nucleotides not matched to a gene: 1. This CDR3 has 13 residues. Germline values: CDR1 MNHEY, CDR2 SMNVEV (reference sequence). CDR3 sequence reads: CASSLAGGQPQHF. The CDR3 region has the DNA TGTGCCAGCAGTTTAGCAGGGGGCCAGCCCCAGCATTTT.

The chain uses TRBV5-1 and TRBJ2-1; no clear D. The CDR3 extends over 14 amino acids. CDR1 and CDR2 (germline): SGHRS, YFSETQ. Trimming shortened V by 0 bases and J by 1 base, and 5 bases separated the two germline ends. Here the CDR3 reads CASSLGQSYNEQFF. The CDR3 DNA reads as TGCGCCAGCAGCTTGGGGCAGTCCTACAATGAGCAGTTCTTC.

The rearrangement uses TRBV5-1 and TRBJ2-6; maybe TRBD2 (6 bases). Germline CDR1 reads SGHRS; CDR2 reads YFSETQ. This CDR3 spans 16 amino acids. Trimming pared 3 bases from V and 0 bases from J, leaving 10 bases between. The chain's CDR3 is CASSSPGSSGANVLTF. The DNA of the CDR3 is TGCGCCAGCAGCTCCCCCGGGAGCTCTGGGGCCAACGTCCTGACTTTC.

For the CDR3, the DNA is TGTGCCAGCAGCCTAGCGGGGTGGAATCAGCCCCAGCATTTT. Its translation: CASSLAGWNQPQHF. The chain combines TRBV3-1 (or the pseudogene TRBV3-2) with TRBJ1-5; the D is unclear. Germline V lookup: CDR1 LGHDT, CDR2 YNNKEL (reference sequence). The CDR3 has 14 amino acids. Trimming cost V 4 bases and J 4 bases, with 11 bases left between them.

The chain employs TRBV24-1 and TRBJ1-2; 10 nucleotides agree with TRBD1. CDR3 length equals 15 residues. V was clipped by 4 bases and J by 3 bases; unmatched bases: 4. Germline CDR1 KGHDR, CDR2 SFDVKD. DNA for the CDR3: TGTGCCACCAGTGACCCGGGACAGGGGCACTATGGCTACACCTTC. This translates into CATSDPGQGHYGYTF.

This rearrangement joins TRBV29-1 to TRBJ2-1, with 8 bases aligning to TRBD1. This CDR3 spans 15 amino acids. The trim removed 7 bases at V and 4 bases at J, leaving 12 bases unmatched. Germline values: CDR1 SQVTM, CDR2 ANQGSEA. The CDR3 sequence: CSGIGTGTSYNEQFF. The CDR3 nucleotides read TGCAGCGGGATCGGGACAGGAACATCATACAATGAGCAGTTCTTC.

The CDR3 sequence is CASSLSQYSYNEQFF. The CDR3 region has the DNA TGCGCCAGCAGCTTGTCACAGTACTCCTACAATGAGCAGTTCTTC. The chain employs TRBV5-1 and TRBJ2-1; the D is unclear. V dropped 1 base and J dropped 0 bases, with 8 bases sitting between them. The CDR3 loop spans 15 amino acids. CDR1 and CDR2 from the germline V gene are SGHRS and YFSETQ.